This T cell receptor (beta chain) was identified in a study of Ad26.COV2.S vaccination and SARS-CoV-2 variants. Repertoires were generated with immunoSEQ multiplex PCR, while TCRdb's copy carries only in-frame clones and drops some. The data contain a few hundred thousand clones, 88% of them seen just once; the ten biggest clones take up 3.6%. Germline-derived CDR1 and CDR2 are SNHLY and FYNNEI. CDR3 length: 15 residues. V dropped 2 bases and J dropped 2 bases, with 10 bases sitting between them. As to treatment: some 20 received Ad26.COV2.S at low or high dose, single or two shots; 5 received placebo; per-sample allocation not given. Repertoires come from day 63 after the first vaccine or placebo injection.

Specimen: peripheral blood, collected in a trial of Ad26.COV2.S vaccine versus placebo. The TCR sequence derives from a person between 18 and 60 years old who received the Ad26.COV2.S COVID-19 vaccine or a placebo. The chain carries TRBV2 and TRBJ2-1; possibly TRBD2 for D (6 bases). This CDR3 is CASSEYGTAYNEQFF. In nucleotides, the CDR3 is TGTGCCAGCAGTGAATATGGGACTGCCTACAATGAGCAGTTCTTC.